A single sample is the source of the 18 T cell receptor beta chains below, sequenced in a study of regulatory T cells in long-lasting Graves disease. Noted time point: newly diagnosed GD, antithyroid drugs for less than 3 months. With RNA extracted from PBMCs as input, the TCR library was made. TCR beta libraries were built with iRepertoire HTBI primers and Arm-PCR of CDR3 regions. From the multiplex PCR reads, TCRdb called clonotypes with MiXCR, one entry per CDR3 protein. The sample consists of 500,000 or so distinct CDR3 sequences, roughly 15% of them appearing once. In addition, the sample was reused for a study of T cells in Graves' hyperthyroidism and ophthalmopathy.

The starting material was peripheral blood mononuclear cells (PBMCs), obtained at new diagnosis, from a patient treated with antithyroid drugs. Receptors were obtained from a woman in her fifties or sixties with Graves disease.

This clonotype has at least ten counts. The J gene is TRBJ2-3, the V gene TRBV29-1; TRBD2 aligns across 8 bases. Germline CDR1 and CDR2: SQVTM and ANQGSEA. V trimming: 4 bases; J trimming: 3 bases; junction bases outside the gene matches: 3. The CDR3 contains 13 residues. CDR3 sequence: CSVVGGVTDTQYF. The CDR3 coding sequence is TGCAGCGTTGTCGGGGGGGTTACAGATACGCAGTATTTT.

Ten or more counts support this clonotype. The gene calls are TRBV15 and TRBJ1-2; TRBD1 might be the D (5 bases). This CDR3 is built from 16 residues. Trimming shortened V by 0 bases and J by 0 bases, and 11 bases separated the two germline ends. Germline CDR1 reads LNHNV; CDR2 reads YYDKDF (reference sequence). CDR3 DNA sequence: TGTGCCACCAGCAGAGATTGGGCAGGGCCTAACTATGGCTACACCTTC. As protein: CATSRDWAGPNYGYTF.

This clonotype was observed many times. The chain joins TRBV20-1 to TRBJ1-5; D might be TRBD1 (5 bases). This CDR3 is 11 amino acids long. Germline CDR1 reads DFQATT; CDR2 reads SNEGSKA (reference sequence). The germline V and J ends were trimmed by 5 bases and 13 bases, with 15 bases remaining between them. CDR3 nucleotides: TGCAGTGCTCCATTGGGGGGGGATCAGCATTTT. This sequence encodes CSAPLGGDQHF.

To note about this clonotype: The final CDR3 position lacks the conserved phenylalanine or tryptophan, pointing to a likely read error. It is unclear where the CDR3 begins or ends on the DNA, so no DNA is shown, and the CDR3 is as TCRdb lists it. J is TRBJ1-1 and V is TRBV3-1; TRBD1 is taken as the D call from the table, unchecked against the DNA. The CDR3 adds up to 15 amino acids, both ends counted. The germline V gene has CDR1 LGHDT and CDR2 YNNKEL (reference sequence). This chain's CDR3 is CASSQDIPTGTEAFV.

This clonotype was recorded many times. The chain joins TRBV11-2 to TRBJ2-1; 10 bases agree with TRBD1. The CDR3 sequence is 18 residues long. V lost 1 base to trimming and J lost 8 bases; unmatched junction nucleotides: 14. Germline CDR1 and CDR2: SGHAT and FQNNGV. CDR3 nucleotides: TGTGCCAGCAGCTTAGCAGGTCGTCGAGACAGGGGGCTTCATGAGCAGTTCTTC. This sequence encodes CASSLAGRRDRGLHEQFF.

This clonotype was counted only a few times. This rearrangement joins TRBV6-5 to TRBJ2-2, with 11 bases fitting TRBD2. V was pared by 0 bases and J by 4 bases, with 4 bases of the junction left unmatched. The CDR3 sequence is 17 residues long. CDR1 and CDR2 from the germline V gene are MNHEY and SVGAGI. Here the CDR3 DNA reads TGTGCCAGCAGTTACTCGCGGACTAGCGGGTCCACCGGGGAGCTGTTTTTT. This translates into CASSYSRTSGSTGELFF.

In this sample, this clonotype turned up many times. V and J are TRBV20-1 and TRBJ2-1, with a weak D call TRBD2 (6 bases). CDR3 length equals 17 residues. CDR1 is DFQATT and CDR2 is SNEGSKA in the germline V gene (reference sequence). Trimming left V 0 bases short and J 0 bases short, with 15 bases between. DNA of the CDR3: TGCAGTGCTAGAGATAGTTGGGGGGTCAGCTCCTACAATGAGCAGTTCTTC. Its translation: CSARDSWGVSSYNEQFF.

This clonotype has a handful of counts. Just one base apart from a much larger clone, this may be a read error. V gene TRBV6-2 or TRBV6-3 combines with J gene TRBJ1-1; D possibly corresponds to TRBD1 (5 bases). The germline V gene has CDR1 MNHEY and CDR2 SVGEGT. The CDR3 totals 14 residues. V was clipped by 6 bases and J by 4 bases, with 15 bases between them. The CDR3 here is CASRFIGVSTEAFF. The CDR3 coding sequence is TGTGCCAGCAGATTTATAGGGGTGAGCACTGAAGCTTTCTTT.

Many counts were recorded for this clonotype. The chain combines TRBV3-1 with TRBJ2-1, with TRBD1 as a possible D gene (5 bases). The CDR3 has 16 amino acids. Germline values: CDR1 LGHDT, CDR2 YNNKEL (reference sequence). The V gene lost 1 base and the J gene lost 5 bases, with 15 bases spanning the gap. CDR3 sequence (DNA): TGTGCCAGCAGCCAAGTTTTACAGGTTGTCAACAATGAGCAGTTCTTC. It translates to CASSQVLQVVNNEQFF.

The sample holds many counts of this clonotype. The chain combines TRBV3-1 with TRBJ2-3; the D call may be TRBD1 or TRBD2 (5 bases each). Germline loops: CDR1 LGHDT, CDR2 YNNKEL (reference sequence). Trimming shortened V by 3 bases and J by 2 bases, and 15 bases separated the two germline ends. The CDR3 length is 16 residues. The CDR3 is CASSQFRGPATDTQYF. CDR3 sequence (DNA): TGTGCCAGCAGCCAGTTTCGGGGACCCGCCACAGATACGCAGTATTTT.

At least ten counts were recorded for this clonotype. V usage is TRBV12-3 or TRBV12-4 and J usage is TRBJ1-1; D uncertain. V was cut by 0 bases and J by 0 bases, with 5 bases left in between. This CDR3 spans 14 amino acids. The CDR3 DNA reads TGTGCCAGCAGTTTAGCCAGCATGAACACTGAAGCTTTCTTT. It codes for CASSLASMNTEAFF.

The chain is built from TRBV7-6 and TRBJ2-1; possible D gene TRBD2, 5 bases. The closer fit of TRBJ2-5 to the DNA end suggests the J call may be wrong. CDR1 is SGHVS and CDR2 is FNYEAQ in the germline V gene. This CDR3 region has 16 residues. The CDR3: CASSLASFREWETQYF. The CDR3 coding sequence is TGTGCCAGCAGCTTAGCGTCTTTCCGGGAATGGGAGACCCAGTACTTC.

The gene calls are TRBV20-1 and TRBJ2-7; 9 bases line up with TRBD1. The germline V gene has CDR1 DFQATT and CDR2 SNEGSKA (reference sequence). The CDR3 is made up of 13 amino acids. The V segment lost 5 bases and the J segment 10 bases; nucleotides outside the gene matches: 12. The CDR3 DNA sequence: TGCAGTGCTCCGGACAGGGGTTCTCGCGGCCAGTACTTC. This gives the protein CSAPDRGSRGQYF.

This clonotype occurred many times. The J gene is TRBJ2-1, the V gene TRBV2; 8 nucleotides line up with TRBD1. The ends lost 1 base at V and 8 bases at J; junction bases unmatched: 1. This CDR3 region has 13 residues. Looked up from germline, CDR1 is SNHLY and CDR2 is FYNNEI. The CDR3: CASSEGQGHEQFF. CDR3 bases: TGTGCCAGCAGTGAAGGACAGGGGCATGAGCAGTTCTTC.

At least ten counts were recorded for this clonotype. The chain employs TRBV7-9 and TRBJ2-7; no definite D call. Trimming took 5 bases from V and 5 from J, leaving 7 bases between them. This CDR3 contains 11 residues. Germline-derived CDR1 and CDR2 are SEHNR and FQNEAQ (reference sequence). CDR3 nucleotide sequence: TGTGCCAGCAGCGGGCTCAACGAGCAGTACTTC. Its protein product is CASSGLNEQYF.

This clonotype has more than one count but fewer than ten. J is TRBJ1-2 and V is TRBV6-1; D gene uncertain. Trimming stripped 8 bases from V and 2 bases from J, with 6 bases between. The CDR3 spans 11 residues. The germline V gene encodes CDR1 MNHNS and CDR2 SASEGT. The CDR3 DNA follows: TGTGCCAGCGTCATCAACTATGGCTACACCTTC. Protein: CASVINYGYTF.

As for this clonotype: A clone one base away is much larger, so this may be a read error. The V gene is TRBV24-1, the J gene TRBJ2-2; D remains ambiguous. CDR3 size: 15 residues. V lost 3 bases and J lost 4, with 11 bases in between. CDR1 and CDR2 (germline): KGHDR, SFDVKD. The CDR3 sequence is CATSDIGLATGELFF. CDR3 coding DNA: TGTGCCACCAGTGATATAGGATTAGCCACCGGGGAGCTGTTTTTT.

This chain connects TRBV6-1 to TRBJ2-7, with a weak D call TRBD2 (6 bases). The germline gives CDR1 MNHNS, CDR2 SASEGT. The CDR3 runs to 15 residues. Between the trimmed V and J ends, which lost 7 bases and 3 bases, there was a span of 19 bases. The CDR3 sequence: CASKPERVPGYEQYF. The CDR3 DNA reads TGTGCCAGCAAGCCCGAGCGGGTTCCAGGCTACGAGCAGTACTTC.